This is a list of T cell receptor beta chains from one sample in a study of blood T cell repertoires in COVID-19. Profiling relied on immunoSEQ multiplex PCR, and the TCRdb table lists in-frame clones only, not all of them. Of 350,000 to 400,000 clones detected, roughly 90% appear once; the ten largest clones hold around 0.86%. The sequenced sample was PBMCs or T cells enriched from blood (not recorded which). The origin of the receptors is a woman aged 40 to 50 who had been exposed to COVID-19. Each CDR3 is given with its conserved first and last residue. The D gene is left open where the match is weak. The size of a clone is reported for some rows only, either as once, few or many, or as a class for expanded clones.

v_call	j_call	clone_size	d_call	cdr3_aa	cdr3_nt
TRBV19	TRBJ2-2	-	TRBD2	CASRARSGGVNTGELFF	TGTGCCAGTAGGGCCCGCAGCGGGGGGGTAAACACCGGGGAGCTGTTTTTT
TRBV9	TRBJ1-2	-	-	CASSSAGGYNYGYTF	TGTGCCAGCAGCTCGGCAGGAGGCTATAACTATGGCTACACCTTC
TRBV10-3	TRBJ1-6	-	-	CAIRTGSVDNSPLHF	TGTGCCATCAGAACAGGGTCGGTTGATAATTCACCCCTCCACTTT
TRBV6-5	TRBJ2-5	-	-	CASSYSSRQETQYF	TGTGCCAGCAGTTACTCATCCAGGCAAGAGACCCAGTACTTC
TRBV7-2	TRBJ2-5	-	TRBD1	CASSLAGTGGGETQYF	TGTGCCAGCAGCTTGGCGGGGACAGGGGGGGGAGAGACCCAGTACTTC
TRBV2	TRBJ1-4	-	-	CASRATGLREEKLFF	TGTGCCAGCAGAGCCACAGGGTTGAGGGAGGAAAAACTGTTTTTT
TRBV7-2	TRBJ1-1	-	TRBD1	CASRTGVFTEAFF	TGTGCCAGCAGGACAGGGGTTTTTACTGAAGCTTTCTTT
TRBV18	TRBJ2-1	-	-	CASLNTNEQFF	TGTGCCAGCCTCAACACCAATGAGCAGTTCTTC
TRBV29-1	TRBJ1-4	-	-	CSVEGQDKLFF	TGCAGCGTTGAGGGGCAGGACAAACTGTTTTTT
TRBV9	TRBJ1-1	-	-	CASSVVIGENTEAFF	TGTGCCAGCAGCGTCGTTATCGGGGAGAACACTGAAGCTTTCTTT
TRBV11-3	TRBJ2-1	-	TRBD2	CASSYSGEAYNEQFF	TGTGCCAGCAGCTATAGCGGGGAGGCCTACAATGAGCAGTTCTTC
TRBV6-2/TRBV6-3	TRBJ1-4	-	-	CASSLTGREKLFF	TGTGCCAGCAGTTTGACCGGCAGGGAAAAACTGTTTTTT
TRBV6-2/TRBV6-3	TRBJ1-5	-	-	CASSYSGQYNQPQHF	TGTGCCAGCAGTTACTCAGGACAGTACAATCAGCCCCAGCATTTT
TRBV4-3	TRBJ1-4	-	TRBD1	CASSQGRDSIEKLFF	TGCGCCAGCAGCCAAGGAAGGGACAGCATTGAAAAACTGTTTTTT
TRBV7-2	TRBJ2-5	-	TRBD1	CASSLSGTEETQYF	TGTGCCAGCAGCCTGTCCGGGACAGAAGAGACCCAGTACTTC
TRBV9	TRBJ2-1	-	TRBD2	CASSIVASGGRLNEQFF	TGTGCCAGCAGCATTGTGGCGTCTGGCGGGAGGCTTAATGAGCAGTTCTTC
TRBV3-1/TRBV3-2	TRBJ1-1	-	TRBD1	CASSLLQGQGQGYNTEAFF	TGTGCCAGCAGCCTTCTACAAGGACAGGGTCAAGGTTACAACACTGAAGCTTTCTTT
TRBV30	TRBJ1-2	-	-	CAWKERQIYTF	TGTGCCTGGAAAGAAAGACAGATATACACCTTC
TRBV29-1	TRBJ1-5	-	-	CSVEEGAGQHF	TGCAGCGTTGAAGAAGGCGCGGGACAGCATTTT
TRBV7-6	TRBJ2-2	-	-	CASSLGSGMSPGELFF	TGTGCCAGCAGCTTAGGGTCAGGGATGAGTCCCGGGGAGCTGTTTTTT
TRBV5-1	TRBJ2-3	-	-	CASSFDGTLESDTQYF	TGCGCCAGCAGCTTCGACGGGACACTTGAGTCAGATACGCAGTATTTT
TRBV10-3	TRBJ2-1	-	TRBD2	CAILGGNEQFF	TGTGCCATCTTGGGGGGGAATGAGCAGTTCTTC
TRBV25-1	TRBJ1-2	-	-	CASSGVAFGYGYTF	TGTGCCAGCAGCGGGGTGGCATTCGGCTATGGCTACACCTTC
TRBV19	TRBJ1-3	once	-	CASGMIGNTIYF	TGTGCCAGCGGGATGATTGGAAACACCATATATTTT
TRBV30	TRBJ1-5	-	TRBD1	CAWSQGARSNQPQHF	TGTGCCTGGAGCCAGGGGGCGCGAAGCAATCAGCCCCAGCATTTT
TRBV14	TRBJ2-2	-	TRBD2	CASSQDNRGGARTGELFF	TGTGCCAGCAGCCAAGATAACCGCGGGGGGGCCCGCACCGGGGAGCTGTTTTTT
TRBV7-9	TRBJ1-1	-	-	CASSDGQLNTEAFF	TGTGCCAGCAGCGATGGACAGTTGAACACTGAAGCTTTCTTT
TRBV9	TRBJ2-5	-	-	CASSVELAPQETQYF	TGTGCCAGCAGCGTAGAACTAGCTCCTCAAGAGACCCAGTACTTC
TRBV7-9	TRBJ1-1	-	-	CASSLILAGNTEAFF	TGTGCCAGCAGCCTAATCCTCGCGGGGAACACTGAAGCTTTCTTT
TRBV5-1	TRBJ2-1	-	-	CASSLSSSYNEQFF	TGCGCCAGCAGCTTGTCCAGTTCCTACAATGAGCAGTTCTTC
TRBV7-9	TRBJ2-5	-	TRBD1	CASSVPRQGAQETQYF	TGTGCCAGCAGCGTGCCCCGACAGGGTGCGCAAGAGACCCAGTACTTC
TRBV3-1/TRBV3-2	TRBJ2-2	once	-	CASSQGEGGPYDSNTGELFF	TGTGCCAGCAGCCAAGGAGAAGGAGGGCCTTACGATTCGAACACCGGGGAGCTGTTTTTT
TRBV5-4	TRBJ1-6	once	TRBD1	CASSPIPSGQGDSPLHF	TGTGCCAGCAGCCCCATCCCCTCAGGACAGGGAGATTCACCCCTCCACTTT
TRBV15	TRBJ2-1	-	TRBD1	CATSPGQGNNEQFF	TGTGCCACCAGCCCGGGACAGGGAAACAATGAGCAGTTCTTC
TRBV6-5	TRBJ2-7	-	TRBD2	CASSPWTSGNYEQYF	TGTGCCAGCAGTCCCTGGACTAGCGGCAACTACGAGCAGTACTTC
TRBV5-6	TRBJ1-3	-	TRBD1	CASSLGTGVMDGNTIYF	TGTGCCAGCAGCTTGGGGACAGGGGTAATGGACGGAAACACCATATATTTT
TRBV7-9	TRBJ1-6	once	-	CASNLAGVSPLHF	TGTGCCAGCAACCTGGCCGGGGTTTCACCCCTCCACTTT
TRBV5-5	TRBJ1-1	-	TRBD1	CASSLRDRGLNEAFF	TGTGCCAGCAGCCTCCGGGACAGGGGGCTTAATGAAGCTTTCTTT
TRBV2	TRBJ1-4	-	-	CASSGADREKLFF	TGTGCCAGCAGTGGGGCGGACAGAGAAAAACTGTTTTTT
TRBV19	TRBJ1-5	-	-	CASSIFAGPTPLNQPQHF	TGTGCCAGTAGTATCTTTGCGGGGCCTACCCCGCTCAATCAGCCCCAGCATTTT
TRBV9	TRBJ1-2	-	TRBD1	CASSFRTGISDGYTF	TGTGCCAGCAGCTTCCGGACAGGGATTTCGGATGGCTACACCTTC
TRBV9	TRBJ2-3	-	TRBD1	CASSATTTGWSSTDTQYF	TGTGCCAGCAGCGCGACAACGACAGGGTGGTCGAGCACAGATACGCAGTATTTT
TRBV2	TRBJ2-7	-	-	CASSATGLYEQYF	TGTGCCAGCAGTGCCACAGGGTTATACGAGCAGTACTTC
TRBV3-1/TRBV3-2	TRBJ1-3	once	TRBD1	CASSLIRTGKSSGNTIYF	TGTGCCAGCAGCCTTATAAGGACAGGGAAGAGCTCTGGAAACACCATATATTTT
TRBV12-5	TRBJ2-1	-	-	CASGSGVSYNEQFF	TGTGCTAGTGGGTCCGGGGTATCCTACAATGAGCAGTTCTTC
TRBV9	TRBJ1-2	-	TRBD1	CASSGQGIDGYTF	TGTGCCAGCAGCGGACAGGGGATCGATGGCTACACCTTC
TRBV27	TRBJ2-1	-	-	CASSSIGLGRNEQFF	TGTGCCAGCAGTAGCATTGGGCTGGGGCGCAATGAGCAGTTCTTC
TRBV3-1/TRBV3-2	TRBJ1-2	-	-	CASSVDRGSSGYTF	TGTGCCAGCAGCGTGGATCGCGGATCGAGCGGCTACACCTTC
TRBV3-1/TRBV3-2	TRBJ2-1	-	-	CASSQEVQGIYNEQFF	TGTGCCAGCAGCCAAGAGGTCCAGGGGATTTACAATGAGCAGTTCTTC
TRBV30	TRBJ1-6	-	TRBD1	CAWRGRTGQGSPLHF	TGTGCCTGGAGGGGTAGGACAGGCCAGGGATCACCCCTCCACTTT
TRBV5-6	TRBJ1-6	-	TRBD1	CASSRKGQANSPLHF	TGTGCCAGCAGCAGGAAGGGACAGGCAAATTCACCCCTCCACTTT
TRBV15	TRBJ2-7	-	TRBD2	CATSRGGGGRHSYEQYF	TGTGCCACCAGCAGAGGAGGAGGCGGGAGGCACTCCTACGAGCAGTACTTC
TRBV6-1	TRBJ2-7	-	-	CASSEGQTPLGEQYF	TGTGCCAGCAGTGAAGGACAGACCCCCCTCGGCGAGCAGTACTTC
TRBV3-1/TRBV3-2	TRBJ1-2	-	TRBD1	CASSLRRTGVLGYTF	TGTGCCAGCAGCCTTCGACGGACAGGGGTTTTGGGCTACACCTTC
TRBV12-5	TRBJ1-2	-	TRBD1	CASGADRGAWYGYTF	TGTGCTAGTGGCGCGGACAGGGGAGCATGGTATGGCTACACCTTC
TRBV30	TRBJ1-1	once	-	CAWSQGLNTEAFF	TGTGCCTGGAGCCAGGGTTTGAACACTGAAGCTTTCTTT
TRBV29-1	TRBJ2-7	-	-	CSVEGYGAGEQYF	TGCAGCGTTGAAGGCTATGGGGCAGGGGAGCAGTACTTC
TRBV2	TRBJ2-3	-	-	CASSRSTDTQYF	TGTGCCAGCAGTCGGAGCACAGATACGCAGTATTTT
TRBV2	TRBJ2-5	once	-	CASSEAPAGPLETQYF	TGTGCCAGCAGTGAAGCGCCGGCAGGGCCATTAGAGACCCAGTACTTC
TRBV5-1	TRBJ1-2	once	TRBD1	CASSLEGTGLPYGYTF	TGCGCCAGCAGCTTGGAAGGGACAGGGTTGCCATATGGCTACACCTTC